The 8 T cell receptor beta chains below were found in one sample sequenced in a study of spatial heterogeneity in lung cancer. Each CDR3 protein gets one entry after TCRdb re-called the 5' RACE reads with MiXCR. The table has about 120,000 distinct CDR3 sequences, 12% seen once. Noted time point: blood at routine non-recurrence follow-up after resection. No cells were sorted before sequencing. The whole RNA sequenced was extracted from tumor, nontumor lung or frozen PBMC. The sequenced sample was PBMCs, obtained at follow-up. All receptors come from a male donor with early-stage non-small cell lung cancer.

This clonotype was picked up a small number of times. CDR3 sequence reads: CASSLAGAGVPYEQYF. In nucleotides, the CDR3 is TGTGCCAGCAGCCTCGCCGGGGCAGGAGTTCCCTACGAGCAGTACTTC. The rearrangement links TRBV4-2 to TRBJ2-7; the D call may be TRBD1 or TRBD2 (5 bases each). The length of the CDR3 is 16 residues. Germline assignment: CDR1 LGHNA and CDR2 YNFKEQ. Between the trimmed V and J ends, which lost 4 bases and 2 bases, there was a span of 18 bases.

This clonotype was seen ten or more times. The V gene is TRBV10-2, the J gene TRBJ1-2; possible D gene TRBD1, 6 bases. Germline V gives CDR1 WSHSY, CDR2 SAAADI. The CDR3 consists of 13 residues. V was clipped by 1 base and J by 7 bases, with 10 bases between them. CDR3 protein: CASSELDRSGYTF. As DNA, the CDR3 is TGCGCCAGCAGTGAGTTGGACAGAAGTGGCTACACCTTC.

The chain carries TRBV4-2 and TRBJ2-3, with D unresolved. V lost 0 bases and J 5 bases, leaving 6 bases between the germline ends. The germline V gene encodes CDR1 LGHNA and CDR2 YNFKEQ. The CDR3 contains 13 residues. In nucleotides, the CDR3 is TGTGCCAGCAGCCAAGATAAGCGAGATACGCAGTATTTT. It translates to CASSQDKRDTQYF.

This clonotype was seen a handful of times. The chain combines TRBV2 with TRBJ1-2; D not resolved. Between the trimmed V and J ends, which lost 3 bases and 6 bases, there was a span of 2 bases. CDR3 length: 10 residues. Germline values: CDR1 SNHLY, CDR2 FYNNEI. CDR3 in amino acids: CASSEDGYTF. The CDR3 bases are TGTGCCAGCAGTGAGGATGGCTACACCTTC.

This clonotype has ten or more counts. The chain is built from TRBV20-1 and TRBJ1-5, with D perhaps TRBD1 (6 bases). Germline V gene sequence: CDR1 DFQATT, CDR2 SNEGSKA (reference sequence). The germline V and J ends were trimmed by 6 bases and 2 bases, with 23 bases remaining between them. The CDR3 consists of 17 residues. The CDR3 DNA reads TGCAGTGCCCAAAGGGCGAAACAGGGTGAGGGCAATCAGCCCCAGCATTTT. Its protein product is CSAQRAKQGEGNQPQHF.

V usage is TRBV5-1 and J usage is TRBJ2-7; D is possibly TRBD2 (6 bases). Trimming shortened V by 4 bases and J by 2 bases, and 22 bases separated the two germline ends. Germline CDR1 reads SGHRS; CDR2 reads YFSETQ. The CDR3 covers 17 residues. The chain's CDR3 is CASSLGASKTRPYEQYF. CDR3 nucleotides: TGCGCCAGCAGCCTTGGGGCATCCAAGACTAGGCCCTACGAGCAGTACTTC. Based on the CDR3 plus reference TRBV5-1 and TRBJ2-7, the full variable domain is KAGVTQTPRYLIKTRGQQVTLSCSPISGHRSVSWYQQTPGQGLQFLFEYFSETQRNKGNFPGRFSGRQFSNSRSEMNVSTLELGDSALYLCASSLGASKTRPYEQYFGPGTRLTVT.

Of note for this clonotype: A junction end diverges from the germline sequence, so it may reflect a read error. The V call is TRBV10-3, the J call TRBJ2-7; D is perhaps TRBD1 or TRBD2 (5 bases each). Germline V CDR1 and CDR2: ENHRY, SYGVKD. The CDR3 totals 13 residues. The CDR3 loop is CVISESRGDEQYF. Written as DNA, the CDR3 is TGTGTCATCAGTGAGTCGAGAGGGGACGAGCAGTACTTC.

V and J are TRBV7-2 and TRBJ1-5; 11 bases match TRBD1. In germline, CDR1 is SGHTA, CDR2 FQGNSA. This CDR3 region has 16 residues. J lost 6 bases, V lost 5 bases, and 9 bases had no gene match. CDR3 protein: CASSPQGGQGAQPQHF. CDR3 DNA: TGTGCCAGCAGCCCACAGGGCGGACAGGGGGCTCAGCCCCAGCATTTT.